The 26 T cell receptor beta chains in this list originate from one sample, sequenced in a study of T cell responses to AZD1222 COVID-19 vaccine. The method was immunoSEQ multiplex PCR; TCRdb's version includes in-frame clones alone and lacks a portion of them. The table lists 50,000 to 70,000 clones, 75% to 90% of them singletons, with 5% to 6.5% in the top ten. The material was peripheral blood, obtained 28 days after the second AZD1222 dose. These receptors originate from an adult who received the AZD1222 COVID-19 vaccine.

This clone was counted between two and nine times. DNA of the CDR3: TGCGCCAGCAGCGCAGGACAGGGCTTGAACACTGAAGCTTTCTTT. It specifies CASSAGQGLNTEAFF. The chain carries TRBV5-1 and TRBJ1-1; 8 bases align to TRBD1. Unmatched junction bases numbered 5, after V lost 4 bases and J lost 0 bases. The germline V gene has CDR1 SGHRS and CDR2 YFSETQ. The CDR3 runs 15 residues.

This chain joins TRBV21-1 and TRBJ2-7; the DNA was not used to check the table's D call, TRBD1. TRBV21-1 has pseudogene status. The CDR3 is 15 residues long. The CDR3 DNA reads TGTGCCAGCAGCAAAGGGCTCCAGGGGAACTACGAGCAGTACTTC. Amino acids: CASSKGLQGNYEQYF.

This clone was detected only a few times. CDR3 DNA sequence: TGTGCCAGCAGTCAGCTAAGGGAGAAGTCGGATAATTCACCCCTCCACTTT. It is translated as CASSQLREKSDNSPLHF. The V call is TRBV6-6, the J call TRBJ1-6; D is uncertain. The CDR3 has 17 residues. Trimming pared 5 bases from V and 5 bases from J, leaving 19 bases between. CDR1 and CDR2 (germline): MNHNY, SVGAGI (reference sequence).

The chain recombines TRBV7-2 with TRBJ1-1, with D possibly matching TRBD1 (6 bases). Germline CDR1 reads SGHTA; CDR2 reads FQGNSA. Trimming took 3 bases from V and 4 from J, leaving 12 bases between them. The CDR3 consists of 14 residues. The CDR3 spells CASSFQGFGTEAFF. The DNA of the CDR3 is TGTGCCAGCAGCTTCCAGGGGTTTGGCACTGAAGCTTTCTTT.

This chain joins TRBV6-5 and TRBJ1-4; TRBD1 aligns across 11 bases. The CDR3 runs to 15 residues. Trimming took 2 bases from V and 11 from J; bases not matched to a gene: 7. CDR1 and CDR2 from the germline V gene are MNHEY and SVGAGI. CDR3 DNA sequence: TGTGCCAGCAGTTACCCGGGACAGGGGGAAGGGAAACTGTTTTTT. Protein sequence: CASSYPGQGEGKLFF.

This clone was seen a single time. The genes are TRBV9 and TRBJ2-1, with 7 bases fitting TRBD2. Germline values: CDR1 SGDLS, CDR2 YYNGEE. This CDR3 is built from 15 residues. The ends lost 0 bases at V and 3 bases at J; junction bases unmatched: 3. The DNA of the CDR3 is TGTGCCAGCAGCGTAGCGGGACTAAACTACAATGAGCAGTTCTTC. This gives the protein CASSVAGLNYNEQFF.

CDR3: CASSSPRQGETQYF. CDR3 nucleotide sequence: TGTGCCAGCAGTTCGCCAAGGCAAGGAGAGACCCAGTACTTC. J is TRBJ2-5 and V is TRBV6-5; no clear D gene. The CDR3 has 14 residues. The germline CDR1 and CDR2 sequences are MNHEY and SVGAGI. Deletions cut 4 bases from V and 4 bases from J, with 13 bases between.

This chain uses TRBV18 with TRBJ1-1; tentatively, D is TRBD1 (6 bases). With 5 bases removed from V and 3 bases from J, the gap between germline ends came to 10 bases. This CDR3 contains 13 residues. From germline, CDR1 is KGHSH and CDR2 LQKENI. The CDR3 region is CASSENRDTEAFF. The DNA for the CDR3 is TGTGCCAGCTCAGAGAACAGGGACACTGAAGCTTTCTTT.

This rearrangement joins TRBV19 to TRBJ1-4; D is unresolved. CDR1 and CDR2 (germline): LNHDA, SQIVND (reference sequence). V lost 5 bases and J 3 bases, leaving 13 bases between the germline ends. The CDR3 is made up of 15 amino acids. The DNA for the CDR3 is TGTGCCAGTAGTGCTGTAATCGATCCTAATGAAAAACTGTTTTTT. Its translation is CASSAVIDPNEKLFF. Full variable domain (missing parts from reference TRBV19 and TRBJ1-4): DGGITQSPKYLFRKEGQNVTLSCEQNLNHDAMYWYRQDPGQGLRLIYYSQIVNDFQKGDIAEGYSVSREKKESFPLTVTSAQKNPTAFYLCASSAVIDPNEKLFFGSGTQLSVL.

This clone was detected only once. The chain combines TRBV5-1 with TRBJ2-5; TRBD2 aligns across 13 bases. Germline trimming cut 4 bases from V and 1 base from J; bases unmatched to any gene: 4. Germline V gene sequence: CDR1 SGHRS, CDR2 YFSETQ. CDR3 size: 16 residues. This chain's CDR3 is CASSHGTSGAQETQYF. CDR3 DNA sequence: TGCGCCAGCAGCCACGGGACTAGCGGGGCCCAAGAGACCCAGTACTTC.

The chain combines TRBV20-1 with TRBJ1-2, with unresolved D. The CDR3 covers 9 residues. Trimming pared 5 bases from V and 8 bases from J, leaving 6 bases between. The germline CDR1 and CDR2 sequences are DFQATT and SNEGSKA (reference sequence). In DNA, the CDR3 is TGCAGTGCTCGCGACGGCTACACCTTC. Encoded protein: CSARDGYTF.

The chain has TRBV20-1 and TRBJ2-7; D is possibly TRBD1 (5 bases). Germline-derived CDR1 and CDR2 are DFQATT and SNEGSKA (reference sequence). The length of the CDR3 is 11 residues. V lost 6 bases and J 2 bases, leaving 8 bases between the germline ends. Here the CDR3 DNA reads TGCAGTGCACAGACAGCCTACGAGCAGTACTTC. Translated: CSAQTAYEQYF.

This sequence joins TRBV6-1 and TRBJ1-5, with D tentatively TRBD1 (6 bases). The CDR3 totals 15 residues. V was pared by 2 bases and J by 2 bases, with 10 bases between. CDR1 is MNHNS, CDR2 SASEGT, per germline. This chain's CDR3 is CASSEPDRRNQPQHF. CDR3 DNA sequence: TGTGCCAGCAGTGAACCAGACAGGCGCAATCAGCCCCAGCATTTT.

This clone was seen just once. The rearrangement joins TRBV10-2 to TRBJ2-1; the D gene is possibly TRBD2 (5 bases). The CDR3 has 15 amino acids. Trimming stripped 0 bases from V and 6 bases from J, with 12 bases between. CDR1 and CDR2 (germline): WSHSY, SAAADI. CDR3 sequence: CASSESGGRTNEQFF. The CDR3, as DNA: TGCGCCAGCAGTGAGTCCGGCGGGCGTACCAATGAGCAGTTCTTC.

V usage is TRBV11-2 and J usage is TRBJ1-1; D is ambiguous. The CDR3 spans 13 residues. CDR1 and CDR2 from the germline V gene are SGHAT and FQNNGV. V lost 7 bases, J lost 10 bases, and 19 bases lay in between. The CDR3 nucleotides read TGTGCCAGCACGTTCCAGGAGGGCTTGGGAGCTTTCTTT. It codes for CASTFQEGLGAFF.

This chain links TRBV25-1 with TRBJ1-6; D gene unclear. The CDR3 extends over 12 amino acids. Trimming left V 5 bases short and J 5 bases short, with 4 bases between. The germline V gene encodes CDR1 MGHDK and CDR2 SYGVNS. The CDR3 sequence: CASSRDNSPLHF. The CDR3 coding sequence is TGTGCCAGCAGTCGAGATAATTCACCCCTCCACTTT.

The CDR3 nucleotides are TGTGCCAGCAGTTTATTCCATACAGATACGCAGTATTTT. The encoded protein is CASSLFHTDTQYF. The chain is built from TRBV27 and TRBJ2-3; D gene uncertain. This CDR3 has 13 residues. V dropped 1 base and J dropped 3 bases, with 5 bases sitting between them. Germline assignment: CDR1 MNHEY and CDR2 SMNVEV (reference sequence).

J is TRBJ2-5 and V is TRBV11-2, with D uncertain. Germline V gives CDR1 SGHAT, CDR2 FQNNGV. The V end was cut by 1 base, the J end by 2 bases, with 8 bases between. There are 14 residues in the CDR3. In DNA form, the CDR3 reads TGTGCCAGCAGCTTAGTGCAAGGTCAAGAGACCCAGTACTTC. Translation: CASSLVQGQETQYF. The whole variable domain, remainder taken from reference TRBV11-2 and TRBJ2-5, is EAGVAQSPRYKIIEKRQSVAFWCNPISGHATLYWYQQILGQGPKLLIQFQNNGVVDDSQLPKDRFSAERLKGVDSTLKIQPAKLEDSAVYLCASSLVQGQETQYFGPGTRLLVL.

The chain uses TRBV19 and TRBJ1-2; 10 nucleotides agree with TRBD1. Germline CDR1 LNHDA, CDR2 SQIVND (reference sequence). This CDR3 is built from 13 residues. After removal of 7 bases from V and 4 bases from J, the junction contained 3 bases not matched to a gene. CDR3 sequence (DNA): TGTGCCAGTATGGGGACAGGGGTCTATGGCTACACCTTC. Its translation: CASMGTGVYGYTF.

This chain joins TRBV28 and TRBJ1-1, with no clear D. Germline V lookup: CDR1 MDHEN, CDR2 SYDVKM. The ends were cut back, 2 bases at V and 0 bases at J, with 10 bases in the middle. The CDR3 covers 15 residues. CDR3 nucleotide sequence: TGTGCCAGCAGTTTAGTAGGACTGTTGAACACTGAAGCTTTCTTT. This encodes CASSLVGLLNTEAFF.

This chain links TRBV6-5 with TRBJ2-3; 7 bases agree with TRBD1. In germline, CDR1 is MNHEY, CDR2 SVGAGI. The CDR3 totals 14 residues. The junction had 3 bases not matched to a gene; V was cut back by 6 bases and J by 0 bases. The CDR3 reads CASSRDRSTDTQYF. The CDR3 coding sequence is TGTGCCAGCAGCCGGGACAGAAGCACAGATACGCAGTATTTT.

The gene calls are TRBV5-1 and TRBJ2-1; the match to TRBD2 covers 8 bases. CDR1 is SGHRS and CDR2 is YFSETQ in the germline V gene. The CDR3 spans 14 residues. Losses at the gene ends were 4 bases for V and 5 bases for J; bases not matched to a gene: 5. The DNA for the CDR3 is TGCGCCAGCAGCCCCGGGACTAGGCACAATGAGCAGTTCTTC. Its translation is CASSPGTRHNEQFF.

J is TRBJ2-2 and V is TRBV28; no definite D call. CDR3 length equals 14 residues. Germline CDR1 reads MDHEN; CDR2 reads SYDVKM. V gave up 5 bases and J gave up 1 base, with 8 bases separating them. The CDR3 reads CASSPPGNTGELFF. The CDR3 DNA reads TGTGCCAGCAGTCCCCCAGGGAACACCGGGGAGCTGTTTTTT.

This clone was seen only a few times. The gene calls are TRBV9 and TRBJ2-2; D not certain. CDR3 length: 14 residues. Per the germline V gene, CDR1 is SGDLS and CDR2 is YYNGEE. The V gene lost 0 bases and the J gene lost 6 bases, with 9 bases spanning the gap. Written as DNA, the CDR3 is TGTGCCAGCAGCGTAGGTGGGCGCGCCGGGGAGCTGTTTTTT. This encodes CASSVGGRAGELFF. The complete variable domain, with remaining parts taken from reference TRBV9 and TRBJ2-2, reads DSGVTQTPKHLITATGQRVTLRCSPRSGDLSVYWYQQSLDQGLQFLIQYYNGEERAKGNILERFSAQQFPDLHSELNLSSLELGDSALYFCASSVGGRAGELFFGEGSRLTVL.

CDR3 bases: TGTGCCACCAGGGGCGGGGAGAGCACTGAAGCTTTCTTT. It is translated as CATRGGESTEAFF. This rearrangement joins TRBV24-1 to TRBJ1-1; no clear D gene. The CDR3 length is 13 residues. Germline-derived CDR1 and CDR2 are KGHDR and SFDVKD. Trimming removed 7 bases at V and 4 bases at J, with 12 bases between.

This clone was observed a single time. V is TRBV9 and J is TRBJ1-2; D is undetermined. CDR1 is SGDLS and CDR2 is YYNGEE in the germline V gene. The V gene lost 3 bases and the J gene lost 3 bases, with 21 bases spanning the gap. The CDR3 length is 17 residues. The CDR3 region is CASSGRVYGLRDYGYTF. Written as DNA, the CDR3 is TGTGCCAGCAGCGGCAGAGTATATGGACTTAGGGACTATGGCTACACCTTC.